The clone carrying this T cell receptor (beta chain) came up many times. One entry per CDR3 protein results from TCRdb running MiXCR on the RACE reads. The table has 150,000 or so distinct CDR3 sequences, roughly 14% seen once; the top ten hold 1.7%. These data originate in a study of human T cells and chemical hapten exposure. Overall study context: Minor volume differences among pooled libraries chiefly drove per-sample TCR yield variation.

As for time point: patch test 1, 2 weeks after DPC sensitization. Treatment defined: therapeutic diphenylcyclopropenone sensitization with weekly scalp DPC. The CDR3 totals 20 residues. Germline CDR1 is SGHTA and CDR2 is FQGTGA. Trimming at V came to 3 bases and at J to 0 bases, leaving 10 bases not matched to a gene. The sample was whole blood, taken in connection with sensitization to the hapten diphenylcyclopropenone (DPC). The J gene is TRBJ2-3, the V gene TRBV7-3; 15 positions agree with TRBD2. The sequence came from a woman aged 30 to 39 with alopecia areata. Some clones in this sample may be carry-over from other donors' samples. The CDR3 nucleotides read TGTGCCAGCAGCTTTAGCGGACTAGCGGGAGGGCCGTCGAGCACAGATACGCAGTATTTT. Residues: CASSFSGLAGGPSSTDTQYF.